This passage covers 18 T cell receptor beta chains from one sample sequenced in a study of vaccination effects on CD4 cells after COVID-19. Researchers isolated CD4+ T cells once approximately ten days of culture had elapsed. It was two doses of either the BNT162b2 or mRNA-1273 vaccine that participants received. Sequencing was performed with immunoSEQ multiplex PCR; in TCRdb, only in-frame clones are kept and a portion is missing. The sample has tens of thousands of clones; about 67% are singletons. For these TCRs, the target antigens are not known. The sample consisted of CD4+ T cells from PBMCs cultured without peptide, taken after COVID-19 vaccination. These receptors were collected from a human donor who received a COVID-19 vaccine.

This clone was observed a few times. The chain employs TRBV7-3 and TRBJ1-4; no definite D call. The CDR3 sequence is 13 residues long. V dropped 5 bases and J dropped 3 bases, with 7 bases sitting between them. From germline, CDR1 is SGHTA and CDR2 FQGTGA. The CDR3 bases are TGTGCCAGCAGCAGCCAACCTAATGAAAAACTGTTTTTT. It encodes CASSSQPNEKLFF.

V gene TRBV12-3 or TRBV12-4 combines with J gene TRBJ1-1; unclear D gene. V lost 2 bases and J 8 bases, leaving 12 bases between the germline ends. The CDR3 covers 13 residues. This chain's CDR3 is CASSLRRAWEAFF. CDR3 DNA sequence: TGTGCCAGCAGTTTACGGAGGGCTTGGGAAGCTTTCTTT.

V is TRBV7-2 and J is TRBJ2-5; D perhaps matches TRBD1 (6 bases). The CDR3 is 14 amino acids. Trimming left V 1 base short and J 2 bases short, with 8 bases between. Germline V gene sequence: CDR1 SGHTA, CDR2 FQGNSA. The CDR3 region has the DNA TGTGCCAGCAGCTTAGTGGACAGACAAGAGACCCAGTACTTC. Its protein is CASSLVDRQETQYF.

The V gene is TRBV5-3, the J gene TRBJ2-7, with 9 bases that match TRBD1. TRBV5-3 is an ORF, with its function uncertain. CDR3 size: 14 residues. V lost 6 bases and J lost 5; bases outside the gene matches: 9. As DNA, the CDR3 is TGTGCCAGAATCCGGGACAGGGACGTTAACGAGCAGTACGTC. Protein sequence: CARIRDRDVNEQYV.

Concerning this clone: Other DNA sequences in the sample encode the same CDR3. This sequence joins TRBV20-1 and TRBJ1-1, with D unresolved. Germline V CDR1 and CDR2: DFQATT, SNEGSKA (reference sequence). V lost 0 bases and J 7 bases, leaving 6 bases between the germline ends. The CDR3 contains 11 residues. The CDR3 DNA is TGCAGTGCTAGAGATTACAGTGAAGCTTTCTTT. Encoded protein: CSARDYSEAFF.

V is TRBV25-1 and J is TRBJ1-2; 7 bases map to TRBD1. In germline, CDR1 is MGHDK, CDR2 SYGVNS. With 5 bases clipped from V and 7 bases from J, the junction kept 7 bases outside the gene matches. CDR3 length: 13 residues. The CDR3 nucleotides read TGTGCCAGCAGTCCGGCAGGGGGTAGTGGCTACACCTTC. As protein: CASSPAGGSGYTF.

The chain links TRBV7-2 to TRBJ1-1, with unresolved D. The CDR3 has 13 amino acids. Trimming took off 6 bases at V and 4 bases at J, with 12 bases between the two ends. From germline, CDR1 is SGHTA and CDR2 FQGNSA. CDR3: CASSLTLATEAFF. The CDR3 DNA sequence: TGTGCCAGCAGTTTGACCCTAGCCACTGAAGCTTTCTTT.

The gene calls are TRBV6-7 and TRBJ1-5; D not certain. TRBV6-7 has ORF status, its function being uncertain. V lost 0 bases to trimming and J lost 0 bases, with 12 bases between them. There are 17 residues in the CDR3. The CDR3 reads CASSYSKTAASNQPQHF. The DNA for the CDR3 is TGTGCCAGCAGTTACTCGAAGACGGCGGCTAGCAATCAGCCCCAGCATTTT.

The V gene is TRBV12-3 or TRBV12-4, the J gene TRBJ1-2; 9 nucleotides agree with TRBD1. The junction had 3 bases not matched to a gene; V was cut back by 7 bases and J by 3 bases. This CDR3 spans 13 amino acids. The CDR3 DNA follows: TGTGCCAGCACCCGGGACAGGGACTATGGCTACACCTTC. This sequence encodes CASTRDRDYGYTF.

This clone was seen just once. V usage is TRBV12-5 and J usage is TRBJ1-5; D possibly corresponds to TRBD1 (5 bases). The CDR3 is 18 residues long. V lost 4 bases to trimming and J lost 3 bases, with 22 bases between them. Germline V gives CDR1 LGHNT, CDR2 FRNRAP. The DNA of the CDR3 is TGTGCTAGTGGTTCCACTCGGGACGGTCAGTCCCCCAATCAGCCCCAGCATTTT. It translates to CASGSTRDGQSPNQPQHF.

The chain is built from TRBV28 and TRBJ1-2; 11 nucleotides align to TRBD1. Per germline, CDR1 MDHEN and CDR2 SYDVKM. After removal of 6 bases from V and 4 bases from J, the junction contained 4 bases not matched to a gene. CDR3 length equals 14 residues. Here the CDR3 DNA reads TGTGCCAGCAGAGGGACAGGGGGTGTCTATGGCTACACCTTC. It codes for CASRGTGGVYGYTF.

The chain is built from TRBV6-5 and TRBJ1-2; 8 bases are a match to TRBD1. The CDR3 has 14 residues. J was trimmed by 4 bases and V by 2 bases; bases with no gene match: 3. Germline V CDR1 and CDR2: MNHEY, SVGAGI. The CDR3 sequence: CASSYTQGAYGYTF. Written as DNA, the CDR3 is TGTGCCAGCAGTTACACCCAGGGGGCCTATGGCTACACCTTC.

This clone came up a few times. The V and J genes are TRBV18 and TRBJ2-7; D might be TRBD1 (6 bases). This CDR3 region has 12 residues. V gave up 5 bases and J gave up 6 bases, with 11 bases separating them. CDR1 and CDR2 (germline): KGHSH, LQKENI. CDR3 loop: CASSKTGFEQYV. Written as DNA, the CDR3 is TGTGCCAGCTCAAAAACAGGGTTCGAGCAGTACGTC.

The V and J genes are TRBV4-1 and TRBJ2-5; 13 positions match TRBD2. Germline values: CDR1 MGHRA, CDR2 YSYEKL. The CDR3 runs to 19 residues. J gave up 0 bases and V 0 bases, and 7 bases lay outside the gene matches. The CDR3 DNA reads as TGCGCCAGCAGCCAAGAGCCGCCGACTAGCGGGGGGTACCAAGAGACCCAGTACTTC. Translating gives CASSQEPPTSGGYQETQYF.

This chain connects TRBV3-1 (or the pseudogene TRBV3-2) to TRBJ1-1; no definite D call. CDR3 length: 12 residues. V was clipped by 1 base and J by 12 bases, with 12 bases between them. Per the germline V gene, CDR1 is LGHDT and CDR2 is YNNKEL (reference sequence). CDR3 sequence: CASSQGSVIPFF. CDR3 nucleotides: TGTGCCAGCAGCCAAGGCAGTGTTATACCTTTCTTT.

This chain joins TRBV28 and TRBJ1-1; D call uncertain. V was trimmed by 5 bases and J by 3 bases, leaving 7 bases between them. The CDR3 sequence is 12 residues long. Germline V CDR1 and CDR2: MDHEN, SYDVKM. The CDR3 protein is CASSTTYTEAFF. The CDR3 coding sequence is TGTGCCAGCAGTACGACCTACACTGAAGCTTTCTTT. Combining the CDR3 with reference TRBV28 and TRBJ1-1 gives the whole variable domain DVKVTQSSRYLVKRTGEKVFLECVQDMDHENMFWYRQDPGLGLRLIYFSYDVKMKEKGDIPEGYSVSREKKERFSLILESASTNQTSMYLCASSTTYTEAFFGQGTRLTVV.

Written as DNA, the CDR3 is TGTGCCAGCAGGGCCGGGACTAGCGGGTACGATGAGCAGTTCTTC. Residues: CASRAGTSGYDEQFF. J is TRBJ2-1 and V is TRBV2; 12 bases match TRBD2. Germline CDR1 SNHLY, CDR2 FYNNEI. This CDR3 contains 15 residues. The junction had 8 bases not matched to a gene; V was cut back by 6 bases and J by 8 bases.

The chain joins TRBV7-2 to TRBJ2-1; D may be TRBD2 (5 bases). CDR3 length equals 11 residues. V lost 2 bases, J lost 13 bases, and 9 bases lay in between. Per germline, CDR1 SGHTA and CDR2 FQGNSA. The CDR3 loop reads CASSLRGAQFF. As DNA, the CDR3 is TGTGCCAGCAGCTTACGGGGTGCCCAGTTCTTC.